The present entry profiles one TCR beta chain with its context. Its specificity is unknown. The data were obtained in a study of cytomegalovirus exposure and HLA in healthy donors. The overall study: Tens of millions of unique TCRs from HLA-typed donors were held in an early release of data. Study-wide points: HLA alleles showed associations with around 15,000 TCR beta sequences in a later analysis, at a 0.05 false discovery rate. A later analysis found that most CMV-associated TCR beta chains appeared HLA-restricted. Later on, a genetic analysis was performed. It linked a missense variant in DCLRE1C with V- and J-gene trimming of TCR beta.

With 60 Vbeta and 13 Jbeta primers, the PCR was carried out. Using immunoSEQ multiplex PCR, the repertoire was profiled, and TCRdb retains in-frame clones only, with some absent. Of under 200,000 clones detected, about four fifths appear once; the ten largest clones hold 0.38%. V lost 5 bases, J lost 2 bases, and 4 bases stayed unmatched. The CDR3 loop spans 14 amino acids. Germline V gives CDR1 SGHVS, CDR2 FQNEAQ. The J gene is TRBJ1-2, the V gene TRBV7-8; 8 bases fit TRBD1. Specimen: PBMCs. This sequence originates from a boy younger than 10 in good health and CMV-seronegative. The CDR3: CASSNGQGNYGYTF. CDR3 in DNA: TGTGCCAGCAGCAATGGACAGGGAAACTATGGCTACACCTTC.